This TCR beta chain was captured in a study of monozygotic twins with inflammatory bowel disease. Comments on this clonotype: Antigen unknown.

Broader study findings: Patient-to-patient differences in immunosuppressive treatment may have added variability to the repertoires.

This CDR3 is built from 15 residues. CDR1 SGHTA and CDR2 FQGNSA come from the germline V gene. Molecular identifiers with 6-nucleotide sample barcodes were added during cDNA synthesis via template switching. TCRdb re-called the 5' RACE reads; every CDR3 protein appears as one record, without DNA. Its table records some 150,000 distinct CDR3 sequences. Material: blood. The sequence came from a human donor with ulcerative colitis or Crohn's disease, or a healthy co-twin of an affected twin (not recorded which). This rearrangement joins TRBV7-2 to TRBJ2-3. The CDR3 here is CASSLGSGATDTQYF.